This record looks at one T cell receptor beta chain sequence and its context. Its antigen remains unidentified. The CDR3 runs to 13 residues. Trimming at V came to 3 bases and at J to 3 bases, leaving 2 bases not matched to a gene. Per germline, CDR1 GTSNPN and CDR2 SVGIG (reference sequence). Sorted-subset replicate PCRs used approximately 190 ng of genomic DNA. This amount corresponded to 33,000 or so T cell genomes. Generated by immunoSEQ multiplex PCR, the TCRdb table keeps only in-frame clones and is missing some. The data contain 850,000 to 1,200,000 clones, more than 65% of them singletons. These data come from a study of shared clonotypes between healthy human individuals. Study conclusions and caveats: Sequencing depth was a factor that was expected to affect clonotype sharing among donors. Four donors had around 5% of their naive CD4 clonotypes in common.

The specimen sequenced was memory CD4+ T cells sorted from blood. The subset was: CD45RA-negative fraction. The rearrangement joins TRBV30 to TRBJ1-2; 9 positions match TRBD1. The TCR was taken from a man between 18 and 29 years old in good health. The CDR3 loop reads CAWRGDRDYGYTF. The CDR3 region has the DNA TGTGCCTGGAGAGGGGACAGGGACTATGGCTACACCTTC.